This entry lists 9 T cell receptor beta chains sequenced from one sample in a study of blood T cell repertoires in COVID-19. Generated by immunoSEQ multiplex PCR, the TCRdb table keeps only in-frame clones and is missing some. The table records roughly 110,000 clones, 88% of them present only once. The sample was peripheral blood. These TCRs come from a man in his fifties or sixties with active or convalescent COVID-19.

This chain links TRBV30 with TRBJ2-7; perhaps TRBD2 as D (5 bases). This CDR3 is 15 amino acids long. Germline assignment: CDR1 GTSNPN and CDR2 SVGIG (reference sequence). V was pared by 4 bases and J by 6 bases, with 22 bases between. This CDR3 is CAWKALGKAAGEQYF. CDR3 sequence (DNA): TGTGCCTGGAAAGCTCTCGGGAAGGCCGCTGGCGAGCAGTACTTC.

The gene calls are TRBV30 and TRBJ1-4; 7 positions match TRBD1. CDR3 length: 15 amino acids. Germline V gene data show CDR1 as GTSNPN and CDR2 as SVGIG (reference sequence). J was trimmed by 5 bases and V by 4 bases; bases with no gene match: 10. CDR3 region: CAWTRGAGGNEKLFF. The CDR3, as DNA: TGTGCCTGGACAAGGGGGGCAGGGGGGAATGAAAAACTGTTTTTT.

This chain links TRBV19 with TRBJ1-5; the D is unclear. The CDR3 runs to 12 residues. Trimming pared 5 bases from V and 4 bases from J, leaving 6 bases between. Germline-derived CDR1 and CDR2 are LNHDA and SQIVND (reference sequence). CDR3 protein: CASSYVNQPQHF. The DNA of the CDR3 is TGTGCCAGTAGTTATGTAAATCAGCCCCAGCATTTT.

The rearrangement links TRBV5-1 to TRBJ2-3; TRBD2 agrees at 14 bases. This CDR3 is built from 17 residues. The V gene's germline CDR1 is SGHRS and CDR2 YFSETQ. Unmatched junction bases numbered 7, after V lost 7 bases and J lost 0 bases. The CDR3: CASSGTSGSLSTDTQYF. The CDR3 DNA reads as TGCGCCAGCTCCGGGACTAGCGGGAGTTTGAGCACAGATACGCAGTATTTT.

The chain couples TRBV6-6 to TRBJ2-5; D is perhaps TRBD2 (6 bases). The CDR3 consists of 14 residues. V was pared by 2 bases and J by 5 bases, with 12 bases between. CDR1 MNHNY and CDR2 SVGAGI come from the germline V gene (reference sequence). CDR3 in DNA: TGTGCCAGCAGTTACAGACTAGTTGTGGAGACCCAGTACTTC. Its protein is CASSYRLVVETQYF.

The rearrangement links TRBV27 to TRBJ2-7, with D maybe TRBD2 (6 bases). The germline gives CDR1 MNHEY, CDR2 SMNVEV (reference sequence). The length of the CDR3 is 14 residues. Trimming took off 1 base at V and 3 bases at J, with 10 bases between the two ends. The CDR3 reads CASSLFGSGYEQYF. The CDR3 nucleotides are TGTGCCAGCAGTTTATTCGGTAGCGGCTACGAGCAGTACTTC.

V gene TRBV6-1 combines with J gene TRBJ1-1; the match to TRBD1 covers 7 bases. CDR1 and CDR2 (germline): MNHNS, SASEGT. This CDR3 is 15 amino acids long. With 2 bases clipped from V and 5 bases from J, the junction kept 8 bases outside the gene matches. The CDR3 coding sequence is TGTGCCAGCAGTGAATTCTTGTGGGACAGAACTGAAGCTTTCTTT. Amino acids: CASSEFLWDRTEAFF.

J is TRBJ2-3 and V is TRBV5-1, with D perhaps matching TRBD2 (6 bases). The CDR3 totals 15 residues. Germline CDR1 SGHRS, CDR2 YFSETQ. V was cut by 4 bases and J by 2 bases, with 14 bases left in between. For the CDR3, the DNA is TGCGCCAGCAGCCAAGACCGGGACTCCACAGATACGCAGTATTTT. This encodes CASSQDRDSTDTQYF.

This clone was picked up one time. J is TRBJ2-5 and V is TRBV7-8, with 8 bases aligning to TRBD2. Losses at the gene ends were 3 bases for V and 4 bases for J; bases not matched to a gene: 4. Germline loops: CDR1 SGHVS, CDR2 FQNEAQ. This CDR3 region has 14 residues. CDR3 residues: CASSFQREIETQYF. The CDR3 DNA is TGTGCCAGCAGCTTCCAGCGGGAGATAGAGACCCAGTACTTC.